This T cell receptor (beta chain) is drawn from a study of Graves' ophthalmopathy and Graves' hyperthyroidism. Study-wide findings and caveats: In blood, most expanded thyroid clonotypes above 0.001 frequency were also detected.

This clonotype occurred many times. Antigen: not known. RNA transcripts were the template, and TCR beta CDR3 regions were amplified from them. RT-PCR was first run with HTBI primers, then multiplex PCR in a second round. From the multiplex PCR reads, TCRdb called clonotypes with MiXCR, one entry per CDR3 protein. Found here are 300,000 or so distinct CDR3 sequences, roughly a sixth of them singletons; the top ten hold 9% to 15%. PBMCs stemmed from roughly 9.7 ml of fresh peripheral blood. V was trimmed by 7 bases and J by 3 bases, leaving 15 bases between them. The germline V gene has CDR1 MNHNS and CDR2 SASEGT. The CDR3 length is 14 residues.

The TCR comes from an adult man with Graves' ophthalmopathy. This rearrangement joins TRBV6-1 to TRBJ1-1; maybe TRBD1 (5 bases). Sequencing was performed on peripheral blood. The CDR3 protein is CASNTLWGYTEAFF. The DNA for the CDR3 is TGTGCCAGCAACACTCTGTGGGGGTACACTGAAGCTTTCTTT.